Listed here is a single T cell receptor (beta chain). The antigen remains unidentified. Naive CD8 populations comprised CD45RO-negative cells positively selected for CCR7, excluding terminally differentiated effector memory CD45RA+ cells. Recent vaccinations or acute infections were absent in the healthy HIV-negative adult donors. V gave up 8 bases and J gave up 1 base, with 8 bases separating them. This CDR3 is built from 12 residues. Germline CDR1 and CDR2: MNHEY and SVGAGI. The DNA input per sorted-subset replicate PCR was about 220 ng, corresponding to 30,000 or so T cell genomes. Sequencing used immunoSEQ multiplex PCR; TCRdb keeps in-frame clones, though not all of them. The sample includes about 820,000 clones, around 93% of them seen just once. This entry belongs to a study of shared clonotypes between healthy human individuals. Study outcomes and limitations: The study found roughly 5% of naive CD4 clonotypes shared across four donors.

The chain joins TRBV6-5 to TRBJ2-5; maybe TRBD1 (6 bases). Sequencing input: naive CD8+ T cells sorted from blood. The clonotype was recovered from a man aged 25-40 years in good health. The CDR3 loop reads CASGRGQETQYF. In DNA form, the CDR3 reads TGTGCCAGCGGCAGGGGCCAAGAGACCCAGTACTTC.